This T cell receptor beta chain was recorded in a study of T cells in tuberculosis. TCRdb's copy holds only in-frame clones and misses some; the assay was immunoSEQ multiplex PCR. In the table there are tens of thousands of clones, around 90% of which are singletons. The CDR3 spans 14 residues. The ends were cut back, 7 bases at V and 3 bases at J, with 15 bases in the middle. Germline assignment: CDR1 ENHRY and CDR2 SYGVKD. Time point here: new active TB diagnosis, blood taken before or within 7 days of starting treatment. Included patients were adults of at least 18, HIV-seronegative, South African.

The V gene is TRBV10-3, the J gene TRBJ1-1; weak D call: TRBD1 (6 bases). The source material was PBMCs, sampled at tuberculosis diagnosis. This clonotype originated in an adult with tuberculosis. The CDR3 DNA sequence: TGTGCCATCACCAAAAGGACAGACGACACTGAAGCTTTCTTT. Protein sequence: CAITKRTDDTEAFF.